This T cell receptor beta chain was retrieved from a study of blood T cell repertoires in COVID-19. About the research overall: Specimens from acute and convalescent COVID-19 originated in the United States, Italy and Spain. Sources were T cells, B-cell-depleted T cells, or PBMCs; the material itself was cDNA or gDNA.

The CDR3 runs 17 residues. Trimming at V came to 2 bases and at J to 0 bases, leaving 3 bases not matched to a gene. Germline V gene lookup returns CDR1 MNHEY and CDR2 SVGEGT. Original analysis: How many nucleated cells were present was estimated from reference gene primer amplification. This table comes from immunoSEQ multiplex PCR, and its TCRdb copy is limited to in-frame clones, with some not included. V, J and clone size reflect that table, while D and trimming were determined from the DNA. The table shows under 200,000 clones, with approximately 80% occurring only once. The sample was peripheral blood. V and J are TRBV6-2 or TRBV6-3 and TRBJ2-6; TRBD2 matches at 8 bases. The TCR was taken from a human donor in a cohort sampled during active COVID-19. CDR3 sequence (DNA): TGTGCCAGCAGTTACCCCGGGGGGGCCTCTGGGGCCAACGTCCTGACTTTC. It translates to CASSYPGGASGANVLTF.